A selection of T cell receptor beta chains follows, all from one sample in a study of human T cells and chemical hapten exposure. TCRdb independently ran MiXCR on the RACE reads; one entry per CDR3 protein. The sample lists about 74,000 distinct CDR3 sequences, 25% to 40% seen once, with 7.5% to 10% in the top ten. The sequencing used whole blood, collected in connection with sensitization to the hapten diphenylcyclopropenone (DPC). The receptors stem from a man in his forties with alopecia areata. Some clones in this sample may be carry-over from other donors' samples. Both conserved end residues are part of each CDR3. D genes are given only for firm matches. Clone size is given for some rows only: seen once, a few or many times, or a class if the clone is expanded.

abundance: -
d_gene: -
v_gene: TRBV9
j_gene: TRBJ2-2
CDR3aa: CASSVGAVGLNTGELFF
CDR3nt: TGTGCCAGCAGCGTAGGGGCGGTCGGACTGAACACCGGGGAGCTGTTTTTT

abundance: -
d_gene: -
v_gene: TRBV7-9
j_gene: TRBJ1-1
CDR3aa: CASSLDRGVVNTEAFF
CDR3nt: TGTGCCAGCAGCTTAGATAGGGGTGTAGTGAACACTGAAGCTTTCTTT

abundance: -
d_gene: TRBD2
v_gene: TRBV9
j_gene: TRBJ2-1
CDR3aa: CASSVAGGGYNEQFF
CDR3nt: TGTGCCAGCAGCGTAGCTGGCGGGGGTTACAATGAGCAGTTCTTC

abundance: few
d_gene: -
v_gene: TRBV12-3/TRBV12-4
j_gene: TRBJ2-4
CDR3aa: CASSYGSGAKNIQYF
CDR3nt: TGTGCCAGCAGCTACGGGTCAGGAGCCAAAAACATTCAGTACTTC

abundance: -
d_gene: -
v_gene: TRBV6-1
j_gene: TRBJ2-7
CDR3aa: CASRESSGGRREQYF
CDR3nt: TGTGCCAGCAGGGAGTCTTCCGGAGGGAGAAGAGAGCAGTACTTC

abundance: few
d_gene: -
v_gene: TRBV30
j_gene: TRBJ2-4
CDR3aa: CAWSAYQTENIQYF
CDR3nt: TGTGCCTGGAGTGCCTACCAGACAGAAAACATTCAGTACTTC

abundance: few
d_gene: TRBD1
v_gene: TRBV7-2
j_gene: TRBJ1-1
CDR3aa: CASSYSGTGETEAFF
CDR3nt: TGTGCCAGCAGCTATTCCGGGACAGGTGAAACTGAAGCTTTCTTT

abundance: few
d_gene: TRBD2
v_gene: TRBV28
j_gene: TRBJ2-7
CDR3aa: CASSFSGRAAEQYF
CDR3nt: TGTGCCAGCAGCTTTAGCGGGAGGGCCGCCGAGCAGTACTTC

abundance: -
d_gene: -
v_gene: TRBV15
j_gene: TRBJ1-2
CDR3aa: CATSRAANYGYTF
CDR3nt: TGTGCCACCAGCAGAGCTGCTAACTATGGCTACACCTTC

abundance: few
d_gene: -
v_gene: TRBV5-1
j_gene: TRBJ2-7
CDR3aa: CASSLYADNSYEQYF
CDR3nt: TGCGCCAGCAGCTTGTACGCGGACAACTCCTACGAGCAGTACTTC

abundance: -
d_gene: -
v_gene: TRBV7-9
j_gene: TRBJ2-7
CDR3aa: CASSLQVHEQYF
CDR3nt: TGTGCCAGCAGCTTGCAGGTCCACGAGCAGTACTTC

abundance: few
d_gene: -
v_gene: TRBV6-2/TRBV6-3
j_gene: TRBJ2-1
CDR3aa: CASSYSTGRAGYGEQFF
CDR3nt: TGTGCCAGCAGTTACTCGACGGGAAGGGCTGGGTACGGTGAGCAGTTCTTC

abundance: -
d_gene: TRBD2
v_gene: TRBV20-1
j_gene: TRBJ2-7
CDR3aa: CSAQRSGTVYEQYF
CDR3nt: TGCAGTGCCCAGCGCAGCGGGACGGTCTACGAGCAGTACTTC

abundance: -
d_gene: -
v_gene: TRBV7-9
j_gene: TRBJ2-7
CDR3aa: CASSLISYEQYF
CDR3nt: TGTGCCAGCAGCTTAATCAGCTACGAGCAGTACTTC

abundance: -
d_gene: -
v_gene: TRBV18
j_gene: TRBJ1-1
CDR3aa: CASSPNRDLEAFF
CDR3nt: TGTGCCAGCTCACCTAACAGGGACCTAGAAGCTTTCTTT

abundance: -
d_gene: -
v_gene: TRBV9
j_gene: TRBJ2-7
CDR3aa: CASSDGVRAEQYF
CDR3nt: TGTGCCAGCAGCGACGGGGTCAGGGCCGAGCAGTACTTC

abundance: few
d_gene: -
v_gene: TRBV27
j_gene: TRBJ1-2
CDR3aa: CASSPGRTYGYTF
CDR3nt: TGTGCCAGCAGTCCGGGACGGACCTATGGCTACACCTTC

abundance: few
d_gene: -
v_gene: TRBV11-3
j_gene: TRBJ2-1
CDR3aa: CASSLGGPLPNEQFF
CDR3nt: TGTGCCAGCAGCTTAGGGGGACCCCTCCCTAATGAGCAGTTCTTC

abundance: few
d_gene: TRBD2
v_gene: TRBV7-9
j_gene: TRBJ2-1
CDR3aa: CASSLGLAGLHEQFF
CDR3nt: TGTGCCAGCAGCTTGGGACTAGCGGGACTTCATGAGCAGTTCTTC

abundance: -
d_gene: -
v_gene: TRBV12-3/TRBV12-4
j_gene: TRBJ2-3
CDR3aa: CASSFGGYGTDTQYF
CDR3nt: TGTGCCAGCAGTTTTGGGGGGTATGGCACAGATACGCAGTATTTT

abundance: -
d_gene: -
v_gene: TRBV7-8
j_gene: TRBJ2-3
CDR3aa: CASSLTPPGGTDTQYF
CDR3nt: TGTGCCAGCAGCTTAACGCCGCCTGGGGGTACAGATACGCAGTATTTT

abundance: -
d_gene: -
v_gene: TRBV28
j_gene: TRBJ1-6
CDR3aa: CASSLASDNSPLHF
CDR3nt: TGTGCCAGCAGTTTAGCGTCAGATAATTCACCCCTCCACTTT

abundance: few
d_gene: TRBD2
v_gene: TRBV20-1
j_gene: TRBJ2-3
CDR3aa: CSLLAGAGDTQYF
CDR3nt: TGCAGTTTACTAGCGGGAGCTGGGGATACGCAGTATTTT

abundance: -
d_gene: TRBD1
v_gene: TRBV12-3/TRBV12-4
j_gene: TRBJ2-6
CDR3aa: CASSFGTGTNSGANVLTF
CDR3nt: TGTGCCAGCAGTTTTGGGACAGGGACAAACTCTGGGGCCAACGTCCTGACTTTC

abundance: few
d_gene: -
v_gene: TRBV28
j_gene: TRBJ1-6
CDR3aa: CASSGTPKGNSPLHF
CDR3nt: TGTGCCAGCAGCGGGACTCCAAAGGGTAATTCACCCCTCCACTTT

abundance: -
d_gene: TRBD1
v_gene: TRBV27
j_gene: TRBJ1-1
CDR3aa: CASSFNRGYNEAFF
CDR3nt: TGTGCCAGCAGTTTCAACAGGGGCTACAATGAAGCTTTCTTT

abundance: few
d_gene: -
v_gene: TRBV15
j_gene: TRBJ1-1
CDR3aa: CATSRGTLPLDTEAFF
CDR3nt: TGTGCCACCAGCAGAGGGACACTCCCCCTGGACACTGAAGCTTTCTTT

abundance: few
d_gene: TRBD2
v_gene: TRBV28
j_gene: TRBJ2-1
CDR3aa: CASSAAGSYNEQFF
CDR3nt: TGTGCCAGCAGCGCAGCGGGATCCTACAATGAGCAGTTCTTC

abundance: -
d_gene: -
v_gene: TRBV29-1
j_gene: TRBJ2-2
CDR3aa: CSARQATGNTGELFF
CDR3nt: TGCAGCGCCCGACAGGCGACGGGGAACACCGGGGAGCTGTTTTTT